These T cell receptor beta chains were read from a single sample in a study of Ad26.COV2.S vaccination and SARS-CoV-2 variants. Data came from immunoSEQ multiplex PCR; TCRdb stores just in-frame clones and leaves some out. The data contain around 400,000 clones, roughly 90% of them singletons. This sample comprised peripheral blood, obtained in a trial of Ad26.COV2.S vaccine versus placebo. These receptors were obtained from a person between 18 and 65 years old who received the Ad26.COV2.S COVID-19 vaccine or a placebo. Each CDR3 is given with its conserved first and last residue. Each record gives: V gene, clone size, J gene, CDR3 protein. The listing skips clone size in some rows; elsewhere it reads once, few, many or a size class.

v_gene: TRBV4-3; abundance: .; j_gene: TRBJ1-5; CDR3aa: CASSQEAWGNQPQHF
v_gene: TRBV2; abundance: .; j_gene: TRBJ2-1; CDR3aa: CASSVAGIYNEQFF
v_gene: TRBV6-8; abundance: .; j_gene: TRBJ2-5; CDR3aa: CASRTLGQYF
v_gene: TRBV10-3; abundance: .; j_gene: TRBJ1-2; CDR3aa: CATTGSYGYTF
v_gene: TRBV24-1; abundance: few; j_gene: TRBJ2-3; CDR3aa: CATSDFGTSTDTQYF
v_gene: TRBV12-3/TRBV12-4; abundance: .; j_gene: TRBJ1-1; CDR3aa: CASSLASYTEAFF
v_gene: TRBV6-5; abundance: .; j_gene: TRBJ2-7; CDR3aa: CASHLAGGPNYEQYF
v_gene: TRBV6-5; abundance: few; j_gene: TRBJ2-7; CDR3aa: CASRREKFSYEQYF
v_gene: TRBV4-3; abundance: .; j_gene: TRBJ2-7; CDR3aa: CASSQEEDRPVYEQYF
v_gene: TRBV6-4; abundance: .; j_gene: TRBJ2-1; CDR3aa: CASRASGSIYNEQFF
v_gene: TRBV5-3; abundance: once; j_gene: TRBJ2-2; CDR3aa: CARSWTPGLAANTGELFF
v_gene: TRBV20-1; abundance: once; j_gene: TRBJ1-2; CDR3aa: CSAGTEYGYTF
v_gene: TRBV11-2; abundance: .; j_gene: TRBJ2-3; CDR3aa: CASSEDFVTDTQYF
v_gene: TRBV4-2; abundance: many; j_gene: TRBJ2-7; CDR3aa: CASSQDRGTGGNEQYF
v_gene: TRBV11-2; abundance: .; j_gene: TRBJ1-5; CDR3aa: CASSPGTAHGQPQHF
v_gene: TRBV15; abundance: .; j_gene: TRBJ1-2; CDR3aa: CATSRGTGHYGYTF
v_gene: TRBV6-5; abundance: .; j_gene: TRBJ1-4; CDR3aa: CASSRDRGREKLFF
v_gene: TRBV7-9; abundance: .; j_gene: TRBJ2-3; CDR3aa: CASSAGRLAGTDTQYF
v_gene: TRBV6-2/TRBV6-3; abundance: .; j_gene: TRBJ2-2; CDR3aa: CASSYPGQYHSGELFF
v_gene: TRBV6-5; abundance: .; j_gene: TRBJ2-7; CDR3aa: CASSYSGDSPYEQYF
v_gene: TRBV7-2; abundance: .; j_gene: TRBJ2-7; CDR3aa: CASSLVYLNEQYF
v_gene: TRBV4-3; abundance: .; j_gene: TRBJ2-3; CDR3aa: CASSRRSSEVDTQYF
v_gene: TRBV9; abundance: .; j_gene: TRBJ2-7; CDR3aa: CASSATGYEQYF
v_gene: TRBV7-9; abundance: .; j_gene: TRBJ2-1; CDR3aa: CASSLGGQGTAYNEQFF
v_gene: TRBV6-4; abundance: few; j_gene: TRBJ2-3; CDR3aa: CASRGTPLVDTQYF
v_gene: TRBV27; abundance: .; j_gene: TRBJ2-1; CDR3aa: CASSLALGETYNEQFF
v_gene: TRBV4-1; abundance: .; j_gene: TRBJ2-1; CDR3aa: CASSPPLAGVGNEQFF
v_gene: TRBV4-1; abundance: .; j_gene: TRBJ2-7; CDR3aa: CASSQNRYGSEQYF
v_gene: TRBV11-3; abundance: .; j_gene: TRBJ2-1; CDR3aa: CASSLVGLADNEQFF
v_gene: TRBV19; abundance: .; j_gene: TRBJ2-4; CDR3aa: CASARQGKSKNIQYF
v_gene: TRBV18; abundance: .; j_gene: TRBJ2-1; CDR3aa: CASSPPGSHTFEQFF
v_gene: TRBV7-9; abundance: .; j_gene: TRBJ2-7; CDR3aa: CASSWVGGPYEQYF
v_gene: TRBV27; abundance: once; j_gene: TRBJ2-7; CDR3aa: CASSLASGRTYEQYF
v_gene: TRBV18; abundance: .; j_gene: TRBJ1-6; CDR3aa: CASSPGPHSYNSPLHF
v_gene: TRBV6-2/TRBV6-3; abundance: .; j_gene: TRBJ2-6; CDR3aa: CASSYAGSFSGANVLTF
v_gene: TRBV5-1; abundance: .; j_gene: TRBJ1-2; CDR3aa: CASSLAAGTEYGYTF
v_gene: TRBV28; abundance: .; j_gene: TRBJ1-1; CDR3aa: CASRNRQRNTEAFF
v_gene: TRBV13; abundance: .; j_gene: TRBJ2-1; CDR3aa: CASSLEVSGLDNEQFF
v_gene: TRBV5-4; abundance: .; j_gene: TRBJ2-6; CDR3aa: CASSPGRAAGANVLTF
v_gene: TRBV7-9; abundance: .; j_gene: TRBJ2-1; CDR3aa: CASSLTGPNNEQFF
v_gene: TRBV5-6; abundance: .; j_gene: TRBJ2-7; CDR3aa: CASSTGPSSYEQYF
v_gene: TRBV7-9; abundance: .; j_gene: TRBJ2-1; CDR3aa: CASSTSSYNEQFF
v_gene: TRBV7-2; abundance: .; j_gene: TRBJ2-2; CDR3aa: CASSISGTPNTGELFF
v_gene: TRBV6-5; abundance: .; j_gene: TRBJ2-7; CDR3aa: CASSPGDRPSPKKYF
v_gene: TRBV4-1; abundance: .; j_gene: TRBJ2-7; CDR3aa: CASSQDFSGRYEQYF
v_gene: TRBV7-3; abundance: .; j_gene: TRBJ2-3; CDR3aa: CASSLGPSGSTDTQYF
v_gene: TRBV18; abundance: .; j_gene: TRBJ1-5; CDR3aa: CASSPGPASNQPQHF
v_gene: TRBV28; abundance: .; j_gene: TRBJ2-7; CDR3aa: CASSLAGTYEQYF
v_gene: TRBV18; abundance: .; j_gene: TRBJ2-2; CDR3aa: CASSPGTGMTGELFF